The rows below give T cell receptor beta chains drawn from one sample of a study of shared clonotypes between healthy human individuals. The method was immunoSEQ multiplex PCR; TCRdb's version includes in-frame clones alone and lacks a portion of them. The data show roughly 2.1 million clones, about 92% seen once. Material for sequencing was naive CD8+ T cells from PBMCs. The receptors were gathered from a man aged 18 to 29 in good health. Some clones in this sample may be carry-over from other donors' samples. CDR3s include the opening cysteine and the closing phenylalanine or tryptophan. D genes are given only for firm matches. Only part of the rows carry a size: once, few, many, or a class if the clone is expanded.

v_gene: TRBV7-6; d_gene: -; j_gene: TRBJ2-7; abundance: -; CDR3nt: TGTGCCAGCAGCTTAGATAAGGGTCCCTACGAGCAGTACTTC; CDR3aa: CASSLDKGPYEQYF
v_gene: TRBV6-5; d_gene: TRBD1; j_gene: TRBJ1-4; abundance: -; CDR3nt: TGTGCCAGCACCCAGGGGGGGGAAAAACTGTTTTTT; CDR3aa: CASTQGGEKLFF
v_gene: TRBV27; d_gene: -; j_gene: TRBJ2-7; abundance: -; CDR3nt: TGTGCCAGCAGTTCTGGGGTTTCCGAGCAGTACTTC; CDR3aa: CASSSGVSEQYF
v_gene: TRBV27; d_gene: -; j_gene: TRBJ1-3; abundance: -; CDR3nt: TGTGCCAGCAGTTTAGGACCGACCTCTGGAAACACCATATATTTT; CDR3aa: CASSLGPTSGNTIYF
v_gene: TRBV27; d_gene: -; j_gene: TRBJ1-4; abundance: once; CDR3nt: TGTGCCAGCAGGACGATAGGAACTAATGAAAAACTGTTTTTT; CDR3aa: CASRTIGTNEKLFF
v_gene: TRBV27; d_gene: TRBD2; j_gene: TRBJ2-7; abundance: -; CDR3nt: TGTGCCAGCGGCATCCTAGCGGGAGGTTCTGAGCAGTACTTC; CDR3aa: CASGILAGGSEQYF
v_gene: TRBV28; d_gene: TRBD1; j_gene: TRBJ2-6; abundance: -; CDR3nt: TGTGCCAGCAGTCTCGGGACAGGGGTCTCTGGGGCCAACGTCCTGACTTTC; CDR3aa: CASSLGTGVSGANVLTF
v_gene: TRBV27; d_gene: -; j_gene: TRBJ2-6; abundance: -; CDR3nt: TGTGCCAGCAGTGTCGGCCCCTCGGTCCACGTCCTGACTTTC; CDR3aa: CASSVGPSVHVLTF
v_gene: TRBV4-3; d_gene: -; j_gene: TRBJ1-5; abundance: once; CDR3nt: TGCGCCAGCAGCCAAGATTCGGGGGAGTTCAATCAGCCCCAGCATTTT; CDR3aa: CASSQDSGEFNQPQHF
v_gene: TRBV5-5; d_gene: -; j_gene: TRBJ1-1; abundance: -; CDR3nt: TGTGCCAGCAGCTTGGAGGGCGGAAACACTGAAGCTTTCTTT; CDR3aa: CASSLEGGNTEAFF
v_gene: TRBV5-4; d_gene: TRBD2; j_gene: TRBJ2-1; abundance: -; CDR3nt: TGTGCCAGCAGCTTGGGGGCGGGAGAATGGGATGAGCAGTTCTTC; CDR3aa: CASSLGAGEWDEQFF
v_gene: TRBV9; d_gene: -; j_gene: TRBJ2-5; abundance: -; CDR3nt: TGTGCCAGCAGCGCTTCGGACAGACAAGAGACCCAGTACTTC; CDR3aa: CASSASDRQETQYF
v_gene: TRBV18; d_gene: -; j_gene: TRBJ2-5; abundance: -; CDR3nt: TGTGCCAGCTCGCGGACATTCCAAGAGACCCAGTACTTC; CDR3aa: CASSRTFQETQYF
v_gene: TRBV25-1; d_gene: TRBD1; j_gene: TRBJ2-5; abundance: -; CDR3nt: TGTGCCAGCAGTGAAGGGCAGGGGGTAGAGACCCAGTACTTC; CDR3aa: CASSEGQGVETQYF
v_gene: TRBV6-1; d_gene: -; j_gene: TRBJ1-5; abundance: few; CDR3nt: TGTGCCAGCAGTGAATGGGTAGGGCAGGTGCAGCCCCAGCATTTT; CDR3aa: CASSEWVGQVQPQHF
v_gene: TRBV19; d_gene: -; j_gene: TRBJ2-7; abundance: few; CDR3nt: TGTGCCAGCAAGCCAGCACTCGTGTCCTACGAGCAGTACTTC; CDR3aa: CASKPALVSYEQYF
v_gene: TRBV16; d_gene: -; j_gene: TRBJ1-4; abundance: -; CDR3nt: TGTGCCAGCAGCCAATCAGACAGGATAAATGAAAAACTGTTTTTT; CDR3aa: CASSQSDRINEKLFF
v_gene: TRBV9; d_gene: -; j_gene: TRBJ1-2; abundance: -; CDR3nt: TGTGCGTCGGGCCTCGGGGGCTACTATGGCTACACCTTC; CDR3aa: CASGLGGYYGYTF
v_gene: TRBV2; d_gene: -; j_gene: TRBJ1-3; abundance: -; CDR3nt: TGTGCCAGCATCCCATGGACGGAGATTGGAAACACCATATATTTT; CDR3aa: CASIPWTEIGNTIYF
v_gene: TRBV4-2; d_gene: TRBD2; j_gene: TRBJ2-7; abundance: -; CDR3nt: TGTGCCAGCAGCCAAGATACGGCTAGCGGGAGCAACGAGCAGTACTTC; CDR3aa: CASSQDTASGSNEQYF
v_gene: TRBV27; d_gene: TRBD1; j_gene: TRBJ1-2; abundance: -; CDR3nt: TGTGCCAGCAGTTTTAGGGACAGGACCAATGGCTACACCTTC; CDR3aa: CASSFRDRTNGYTF
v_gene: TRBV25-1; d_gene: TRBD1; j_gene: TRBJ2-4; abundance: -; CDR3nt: TGTGCCAGCGCCGACCTGACAGGGGGCCGCCTTACTCAGTACTTC; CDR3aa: CASADLTGGRLTQYF
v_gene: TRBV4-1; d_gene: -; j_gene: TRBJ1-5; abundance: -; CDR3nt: TGCGCCAGCAGCCAAGATCAGTATCAGCCCCAGCATTTT; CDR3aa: CASSQDQYQPQHF
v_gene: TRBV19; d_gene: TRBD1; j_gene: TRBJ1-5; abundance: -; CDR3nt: TGTGCCAGTATTGCGGACAGGGCAAGCAATCAGCCCCAGCATTTT; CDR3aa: CASIADRASNQPQHF
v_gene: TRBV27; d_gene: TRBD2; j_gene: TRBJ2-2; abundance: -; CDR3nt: TGTGCCAGCAGTGTTAGCGGGAGAAACACCGGGGAGCTGTTTTTT; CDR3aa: CASSVSGRNTGELFF
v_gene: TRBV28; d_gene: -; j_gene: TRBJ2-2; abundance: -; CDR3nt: TGTGCCAGCAGTTTAACGGGGTCGCTCGAGGAGCTGTTTTTT; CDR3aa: CASSLTGSLEELFF
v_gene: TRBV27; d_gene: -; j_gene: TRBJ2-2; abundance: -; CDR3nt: TGTGCCAGCAGTTCGCACCGGTACAGGCCAACGAACACCGGGGAGCTGTTTTTT; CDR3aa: CASSSHRYRPTNTGELFF
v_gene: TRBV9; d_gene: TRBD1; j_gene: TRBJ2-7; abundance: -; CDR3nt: TGTGCCAGCAGCCTCGGGACAGGGACCACCTACGAGCAGTACTTC; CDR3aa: CASSLGTGTTYEQYF
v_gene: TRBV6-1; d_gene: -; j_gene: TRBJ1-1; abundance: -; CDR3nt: TGTGCCAGCAGTGAACCGAGGGGGACGAACACTGAAGCTTTCTTT; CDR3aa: CASSEPRGTNTEAFF
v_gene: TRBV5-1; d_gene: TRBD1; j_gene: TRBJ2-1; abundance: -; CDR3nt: TGCGCCAGCAGCCCAACAGGGGGCGCATGGATCGGGAGTACGGATGAGCAGTTCTTC; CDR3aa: CASSPTGGAWIGSTDEQFF
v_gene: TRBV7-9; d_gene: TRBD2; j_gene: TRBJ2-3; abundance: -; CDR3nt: TGTGCCAGCAGCTCCGGACTAGCGGTAGGGGATACGCAGTATTTT; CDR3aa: CASSSGLAVGDTQYF